These 15 T cell receptor beta chains originate from one sample sequenced in a study of B cell selection in AIRE deficiency. Some clones are missing from TCRdb's copy, which holds only in-frame ones; the method was immunoSEQ multiplex PCR. The table lists about 25,000 clones, roughly 95% of them singletons. CD4+CD127+ cells were sorted as the conventional CD4 T cells. The sequencing sample was made of CD4+CD127+ conventional T cells sorted from PBMCs. The receptors stem from a human donor in good health.

In this sample, this clone turned up once. This chain joins TRBV13 and TRBJ2-7; 8 nucleotides agree with TRBD2. The CDR3 is made up of 15 amino acids. V dropped 0 bases and J dropped 0; count of bases not matched to a gene: 1. Per germline, CDR1 PRHDT and CDR2 FYEKMQ (reference sequence). CDR3 nucleotide sequence: TGTGCCAGCAGCTTAGGGCGGGGGGTCTCCTACGAGCAGTACTTC. This gives the protein CASSLGRGVSYEQYF.

The gene calls are TRBV7-9 and TRBJ2-1; 7 positions match TRBD1. The trim removed 1 base at V and 2 bases at J, leaving 8 bases unmatched. The CDR3 runs 17 residues. Germline loops: CDR1 SEHNR, CDR2 FQNEAQ (reference sequence). CDR3 DNA sequence: TGTGCCAGCAGCTTAGGTATGGGGACAGCTGCCTACAATGAGCAGTTCTTC. Protein sequence: CASSLGMGTAAYNEQFF.

The chain couples TRBV5-1 to TRBJ1-4, with D uncertain. Trimming stripped 0 bases from V and 9 bases from J, with 12 bases between. This CDR3 region has 14 residues. CDR1 is SGHRS and CDR2 is YFSETQ in the germline V gene. CDR3: CASSLGAQSQKLFF. The CDR3 DNA follows: TGCGCCAGCAGCTTGGGGGCGCAATCTCAAAAACTGTTTTTT.

V usage is TRBV2 and J usage is TRBJ2-3; TRBD2 is a possible D gene (5 bases). Looked up from germline, CDR1 is SNHLY and CDR2 is FYNNEI. The CDR3 sequence is 13 residues long. Trimming shortened V by 7 bases and J by 4 bases, and 12 bases separated the two germline ends. CDR3 region: CASILGSADTQYF. CDR3 DNA sequence: TGTGCCAGCATACTAGGGTCCGCAGATACGCAGTATTTT.

The V call is TRBV5-1, the J call TRBJ1-1, with a tentative D call TRBD1 (5 bases). Trimming shortened V by 4 bases and J by 5 bases, and 15 bases separated the two germline ends. The CDR3 covers 14 residues. The germline gives CDR1 SGHRS, CDR2 YFSETQ. The CDR3 DNA is TGCGCCAGCAGCCGCCAGAGGGCAGGGACTGAAGCTTTCTTT. It codes for CASSRQRAGTEAFF.

This rearrangement joins TRBV19 to TRBJ1-6, with unresolved D. Germline V gene sequence: CDR1 LNHDA, CDR2 SQIVND (reference sequence). The CDR3 contains 16 residues. V was shortened by 3 bases and J by 0 bases, with 9 bases between the two germline ends. CDR3 sequence reads: CASSILWASYNSPLHF. The DNA for the CDR3 is TGTGCCAGTAGTATTCTCTGGGCCTCCTATAATTCACCCCTCCACTTT.

V and J are TRBV27 and TRBJ1-4; D is unclear. The germline V and J ends were trimmed by 6 bases and 3 bases, with 11 bases remaining between them. Germline assignment: CDR1 MNHEY and CDR2 SMNVEV (reference sequence). The CDR3 spans 14 residues. The CDR3 nucleotides are TGTGCCAGCAGGCTAACTGGGGCTAATGAAAAACTGTTTTTT. Its protein is CASRLTGANEKLFF.

The chain carries TRBV5-1 and TRBJ1-2; TRBD1 matches 11 bases. Per the germline V gene, CDR1 is SGHRS and CDR2 is YFSETQ. There are 13 residues in the CDR3. The junction had 5 bases not matched to a gene; V was cut back by 4 bases and J by 9 bases. The chain's CDR3 is CASSPGQGARYTF. In DNA form, the CDR3 reads TGCGCCAGCAGCCCTGGACAGGGGGCCCGCTACACCTTC.

The J gene is TRBJ1-1, the V gene TRBV19; the match to TRBD1 covers 10 bases. V trimming: 2 bases; J trimming: 2 bases; junction bases outside the gene matches: 8. CDR1 and CDR2 from the germline V gene are LNHDA and SQIVND (reference sequence). The CDR3 contains 17 residues. The CDR3 DNA is TGTGCCAGTAGTATAAGCCCCCGACAGGGGGCCAACACTGAAGCTTTCTTT. Amino acid sequence: CASSISPRQGANTEAFF.

The genes are TRBV27 and TRBJ1-5, with D possibly TRBD1 on 6 matching bases. Germline V gives CDR1 MNHEY, CDR2 SMNVEV (reference sequence). This CDR3 spans 17 amino acids. Deletions cut 5 bases from V and 0 bases from J, with 17 bases between. The CDR3 spells CASSGGHTPYSNQPQHF. In nucleotides, the CDR3 is TGTGCCAGCAGTGGGGGACACACCCCGTATAGCAATCAGCCCCAGCATTTT.

This sequence joins TRBV2 and TRBJ1-1, with a weak D call TRBD1 (5 bases). The CDR3 sequence is 17 residues long. Per germline, CDR1 SNHLY and CDR2 FYNNEI. V was clipped by 9 bases and J by 1 base, with 24 bases between them. As DNA, the CDR3 is TGTGCCAGAGGGCAGGGAACAAACAAAATATGGAACACTGAAGCTTTCTTT. It yields the protein CARGQGTNKIWNTEAFF.

The rearrangement links TRBV5-5 to TRBJ2-7; 12 nucleotides align to TRBD2. V lost 1 base and J lost 1; bases outside the gene matches: 0. The CDR3 totals 15 residues. Germline loops: CDR1 SGHKS, CDR2 YYEKEE (reference sequence). The CDR3 DNA is TGTGCCAGCAGCTTGACTAGCGGGGGGTCCTACGAGCAGTACTTC. It encodes CASSLTSGGSYEQYF.

This rearrangement joins TRBV7-7 to TRBJ2-1; D gene ambiguous. Germline values: CDR1 SSHAT, CDR2 FNYEAQ (reference sequence). CDR3 length equals 15 residues. V was shortened by 2 bases and J by 4 bases, with 12 bases between the two germline ends. The CDR3 DNA reads TGTGCCAGCAGCTTATTTGACGGTCGTTACAATGAGCAGTTCTTC. Its translation is CASSLFDGRYNEQFF.

This chain uses TRBV9 with TRBJ2-5; D might be TRBD1 or TRBD2, each matching 5 bases. The CDR3 runs 12 residues. CDR1 and CDR2 (germline): SGDLS, YYNGEE. Trimming shortened V by 4 bases and J by 4 bases, and 8 bases separated the two germline ends. The CDR3 DNA sequence: TGTGCCAGCAGCCGGGACCTAGAGACCCAGTACTTC. Its protein is CASSRDLETQYF.

The V call is TRBV5-1, the J call TRBJ2-3; D is uncertain. Germline loops: CDR1 SGHRS, CDR2 YFSETQ. The V gene lost 1 base and the J gene lost 3 bases, with 3 bases spanning the gap. The CDR3 consists of 12 residues. CDR3 in amino acids: CASSLNTDTQYF. CDR3 nucleotide sequence: TGCGCCAGCAGCTTGAATACAGATACGCAGTATTTT. The whole variable domain, remainder taken from reference TRBV5-1 and TRBJ2-3, is KAGVTQTPRYLIKTRGQQVTLSCSPISGHRSVSWYQQTPGQGLQFLFEYFSETQRNKGNFPGRFSGRQFSNSRSEMNVSTLELGDSALYLCASSLNTDTQYFGPGTRLTVL.